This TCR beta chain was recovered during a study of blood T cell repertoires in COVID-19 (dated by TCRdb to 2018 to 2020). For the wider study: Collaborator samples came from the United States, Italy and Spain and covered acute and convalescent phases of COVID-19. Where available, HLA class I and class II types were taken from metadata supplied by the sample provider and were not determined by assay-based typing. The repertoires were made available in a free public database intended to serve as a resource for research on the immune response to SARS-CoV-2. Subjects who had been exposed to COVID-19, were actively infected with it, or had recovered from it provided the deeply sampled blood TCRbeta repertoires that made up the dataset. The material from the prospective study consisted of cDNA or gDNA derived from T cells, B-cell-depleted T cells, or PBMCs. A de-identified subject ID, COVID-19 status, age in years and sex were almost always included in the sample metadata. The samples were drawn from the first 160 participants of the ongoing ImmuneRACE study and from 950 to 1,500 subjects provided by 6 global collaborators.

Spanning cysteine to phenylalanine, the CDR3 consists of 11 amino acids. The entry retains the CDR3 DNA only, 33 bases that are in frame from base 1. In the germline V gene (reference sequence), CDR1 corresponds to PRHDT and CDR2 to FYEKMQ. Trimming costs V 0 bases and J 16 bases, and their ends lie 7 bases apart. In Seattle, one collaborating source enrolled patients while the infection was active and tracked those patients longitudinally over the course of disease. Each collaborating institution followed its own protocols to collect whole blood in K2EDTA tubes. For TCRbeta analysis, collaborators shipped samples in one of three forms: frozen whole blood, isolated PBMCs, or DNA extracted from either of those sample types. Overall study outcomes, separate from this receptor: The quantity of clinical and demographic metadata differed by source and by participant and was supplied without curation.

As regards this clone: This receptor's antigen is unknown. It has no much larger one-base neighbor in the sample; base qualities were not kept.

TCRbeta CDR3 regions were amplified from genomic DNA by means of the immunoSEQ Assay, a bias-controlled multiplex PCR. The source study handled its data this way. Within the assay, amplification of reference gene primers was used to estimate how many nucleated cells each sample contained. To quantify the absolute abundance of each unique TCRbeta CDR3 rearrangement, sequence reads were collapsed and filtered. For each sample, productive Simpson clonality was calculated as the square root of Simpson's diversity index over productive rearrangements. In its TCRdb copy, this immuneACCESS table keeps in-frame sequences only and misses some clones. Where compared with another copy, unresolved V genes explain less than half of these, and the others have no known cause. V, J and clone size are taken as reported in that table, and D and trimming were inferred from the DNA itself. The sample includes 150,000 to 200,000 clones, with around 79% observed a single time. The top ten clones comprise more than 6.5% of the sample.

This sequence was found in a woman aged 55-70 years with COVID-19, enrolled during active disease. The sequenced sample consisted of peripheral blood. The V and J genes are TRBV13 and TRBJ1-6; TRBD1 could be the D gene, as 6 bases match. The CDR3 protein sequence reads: CASSLGGTLHF. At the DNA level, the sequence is TGTGCCAGCAGCTTAGGGGGGACACTCCACTTT.